Sequencing of this T cell receptor beta chain was carried out in a study of blood T cell repertoires in COVID-19. Followed longitudinally, the Seattle patients had been enrolled during active infection. Notes on this clone: One end of the junction does not line up with germline, which may come from a read error.

The CDR3 has 17 residues. CDR1 and CDR2 from the germline V gene are SGHNT and YYREEE (reference sequence). Sequencing used immunoSEQ multiplex PCR; TCRdb keeps in-frame clones, though not all of them. This table holds hundreds of thousands of clones, around 86% found once. The TCR originated in a woman between 50 and 59 years old with COVID-19, enrolled during active disease. The sample comprised peripheral blood. The gene calls are TRBV5-4 and TRBJ2-6; D might be TRBD1 (5 bases). In nucleotides, the CDR3 is TGTGCCAGCAGCTTGTCCCTCGGACGGTCTGGGGCCAACGTCCTGGCTTTC. Residues: CASSLSLGRSGANVLAF.